One sample yielded the 14 T cell receptor beta chains listed below, sequenced in a study of regulatory T cells in long-lasting Graves disease. Construction of the TCR beta libraries employed iRepertoire HTBI primers in conjunction with Arm-PCR of CDR3 regions. TCRdb independently ran MiXCR on the multiplex PCR reads; one entry per CDR3 protein. The table includes about 430,000 distinct CDR3 sequences, approximately 16% detected once. Time point: newly diagnosed GD, antithyroid drugs for less than 3 months. Generation of the TCR library employed RNA extracted from PBMCs. These data were likewise used in another study, on T cells in Graves' hyperthyroidism and ophthalmopathy.

The material was peripheral blood mononuclear cells (PBMCs), obtained at new diagnosis, from a patient treated with antithyroid drugs. All receptors come from a woman between 40 and 50 years old with Graves disease.

This rearrangement joins TRBV24-1 to TRBJ1-5; D is unclear. V lost 5 bases, J lost 3 bases, and 7 bases lay in between. Germline CDR1 KGHDR, CDR2 SFDVKD. CDR3 length: 13 amino acids. The CDR3 DNA reads as TGTGCCACCAGTGGGCAGCACAATCAGCCCCAGCATTTT. It translates to CATSGQHNQPQHF.

In its sample, this clonotype was seen many times. V is TRBV7-2 and J is TRBJ2-3, with TRBD2 identical over 12 bases. V dropped 4 bases and J dropped 2; count of bases not matched to a gene: 1. Per germline, CDR1 SGHTA and CDR2 FQGNSA. The CDR3 consists of 15 residues. This CDR3 is CASSWTSGATDTQYF. CDR3 DNA sequence: TGTGCCAGCAGCTGGACTAGCGGGGCCACAGATACGCAGTATTTT.

This clonotype has a count of ten or more. This chain connects TRBV28 to TRBJ2-3; 9 nucleotides align to TRBD1. CDR3 length: 14 amino acids. Germline CDR1 MDHEN, CDR2 SYDVKM. Trimming removed 8 bases from V and 1 base from J; junction bases left unmatched: 4. CDR3 protein: CASGRTGGTDTQYF. The CDR3 nucleotides are TGTGCCAGCGGAAGGACAGGGGGCACAGATACGCAGTATTTT. Using reference TRBV28 and TRBJ2-3 for the parts outside the CDR3, the full variable domain is DVKVTQSSRYLVKRTGEKVFLECVQDMDHENMFWYRQDPGLGLRLIYFSYDVKMKEKGDIPEGYSVSREKKERFSLILESASTNQTSMYLCASGRTGGTDTQYFGPGTRLTVL.

This clonotype showed up many times. The rearrangement links TRBV5-6 to TRBJ2-7; TRBD1 matches 8 bases. V lost 4 bases to trimming and J lost 6 bases; unmatched junction nucleotides: 6. Germline V gives CDR1 SGHDT, CDR2 YYEEEE. There are 13 residues in the CDR3. The CDR3 sequence: CASSQGTGGEQYF. The CDR3 nucleotides read TGTGCCAGCAGCCAGGGGACAGGTGGCGAGCAGTACTTC.

This chain connects TRBV6-1 to TRBJ1-2; D unresolved. The CDR3 loop spans 16 amino acids. V was trimmed by 1 base and J by 3 bases, leaving 15 bases between them. Germline V CDR1 and CDR2: MNHNS, SASEGT. CDR3 bases: TGTGCCAGCAGTGAAGGGGCTGACGATTCCTACTATGGCTACACCTTC. This codes for CASSEGADDSYYGYTF.

This clonotype was observed many times. The chain recombines TRBV2 with TRBJ2-5, with 8 nucleotides matching TRBD1. CDR3 length: 14 amino acids. The germline gives CDR1 SNHLY, CDR2 FYNNEI. V gave up 5 bases and J gave up 0 bases; unmatched junction bases: 2. CDR3 loop: CASSQDRDQETQYF. Here the CDR3 DNA reads TGTGCCAGCAGTCAGGACAGGGACCAAGAGACCCAGTACTTC. The full variable domain, completed using reference TRBV2 and TRBJ2-5, is EPEVTQTPSHQVTQMGQEVILRCVPISNHLYFYWYRQILGQKVEFLVSFYNNEISEKSEIFDDQFSVERPDGSNFTLKIRSTKLEDSAMYFCASSQDRDQETQYFGPGTRLLVL.

V usage is TRBV20-1 and J usage is TRBJ2-7; 9 bases are shared with TRBD2. Germline assignment: CDR1 DFQATT and CDR2 SNEGSKA (reference sequence). CDR3 length: 14 amino acids. The trim removed 2 bases at V and 4 bases at J, leaving 6 bases unmatched. The CDR3 sequence: CSARLAGDVYEQYF. The CDR3 nucleotides are TGCAGTGCTAGATTAGCGGGAGACGTTTACGAGCAGTACTTC.

The chain combines TRBV29-1 with TRBJ2-3; D uncertain. The V end lost 6 bases, the J end lost 2 bases, and 3 bases lay between the germline ends. This CDR3 comprises 10 residues. Germline V lookup: CDR1 SQVTM, CDR2 ANQGSEA. The CDR3 nucleotides read TGCAGCGTAGACACAGATACGCAGTATTTT. Its translation is CSVDTDTQYF.

This clonotype was found many times. The chain joins TRBV28 to TRBJ1-4; D is perhaps TRBD1 (5 bases). CDR1 MDHEN and CDR2 SYDVKM come from the germline V gene. The CDR3 is 14 amino acids. V was trimmed by 3 bases and J by 4 bases, leaving 9 bases between them. CDR3 region: CASSFEGLNEKLFF. The CDR3 DNA reads TGTGCCAGCAGTTTTGAGGGGCTTAATGAAAAACTGTTTTTT.

The chain uses TRBV2 and TRBJ2-5; D is possibly TRBD2 (5 bases). CDR3 length equals 13 residues. V lost 7 bases to trimming and J lost 3 bases, with 12 bases between them. Germline lookup yields CDR1 SNHLY and CDR2 FYNNEI. As DNA, the CDR3 is TGTGCCAGCACCCTATTGAGGGAAGAGACCCAGTACTTC. It is translated as CASTLLREETQYF.

A few counts support this clonotype. This may arise from a read error, as a much more abundant clone is one base away. The chain employs TRBV27 and TRBJ2-1; 9 positions match TRBD2. The germline CDR1 and CDR2 sequences are MNHEY and SMNVEV (reference sequence). The CDR3 is made up of 14 amino acids. CDR3 DNA: TGTGCCAGCAGTTTTAGTAGCGGGAGATTTGAGCAGTCCTTC. The encoded protein is CASSFSSGRFEQSF.

The CDR3 sequence: CASSYVRGSNQPQHF. The CDR3 DNA follows: TGTGCCAGCAGTTACGTGAGAGGCAGCAATCAGCCCCAGCATTTT. The V call is TRBV6-2 or TRBV6-3, the J call TRBJ1-5, with D hard to call. Looked up from germline, CDR1 is MNHEY and CDR2 is SVGEGT. CDR3 length: 15 residues. V lost 2 bases to trimming and J lost 1 base, with 9 bases between them.

A few counts support this clonotype. V usage is TRBV30 and J usage is TRBJ2-1; no reliable D call. In germline, CDR1 is GTSNPN, CDR2 SVGIG (reference sequence). The V end was cut by 4 bases, the J end by 0 bases, with 10 bases between. The CDR3 loop spans 14 amino acids. The CDR3 sequence: CAWTTLNSYNEQFF. CDR3 sequence (DNA): TGTGCCTGGACCACTCTAAACTCCTACAATGAGCAGTTCTTC.

In its sample, this clonotype was seen many times. The V and J genes are TRBV7-2 and TRBJ2-1, with D unclear. The CDR3 runs 14 residues. Germline-derived CDR1 and CDR2 are SGHTA and FQGNSA. Trimming shortened V by 6 bases and J by 3 bases, and 12 bases separated the two germline ends. CDR3 loop: CASSPMSSYNEQFF. CDR3 DNA sequence: TGTGCCAGCAGTCCTATGTCTAGCTACAATGAGCAGTTCTTC. Filled out from reference TRBV7-2 and TRBJ2-1, the complete variable domain reads GAGVSQSPSNKVTEKGKDVELRCDPISGHTALYWYRQSLGQGLEFLIYFQGNSAPDKSGLPSDRFSAERTGGSVSTLTIQRTQQEDSAVYLCASSPMSSYNEQFFGPGTRLTVL.